This entry lists 7 T cell receptor beta chains sequenced from one sample in a study of early T cells in non-severe SARS-CoV-2 infection. TCRdb analysed the 5' RACE reads with MiXCR anew, one entry per CDR3 protein. The sample lists about 38,000 distinct CDR3 sequences, roughly 6.8% occurring once. The material was whole blood, obtained at baseline. These receptor sequences come from an adult who was a healthcare worker with PCR-confirmed SARS-CoV-2 infection or an uninfected control (not recorded which).

DNA for the CDR3: TGTGCCAGCAGCATACCCGGGACTTCCCTAAATACGCAGTATTTT. Translation gives CASSIPGTSLNTQYF. This chain links TRBV7-2 with TRBJ2-3; D is possibly TRBD2 (6 bases). The germline V and J ends were trimmed by 5 bases and 7 bases, with 19 bases remaining between them. The CDR3 contains 15 residues. Germline CDR1 is SGHTA and CDR2 is FQGNSA.

Only a few counts were recorded for this clonotype. The chain links TRBV28 to TRBJ2-1; D remains ambiguous. Germline assignment: CDR1 MDHEN and CDR2 SYDVKM. The CDR3 contains 13 residues. V lost 3 bases to trimming and J lost 10 bases, with 13 bases between them. DNA for the CDR3: TGTGCCAGCAGTTTTGTTGGCCTCGGGGAGCAGTTCTTC. Amino acids: CASSFVGLGEQFF.

This clonotype was counted many times. The chain carries TRBV15 and TRBJ2-1; 12 positions match TRBD2. The CDR3 contains 15 residues. The V and J ends lost 1 base and 5 bases, in that order; junction bases with no gene match: 0. The germline CDR1 and CDR2 sequences are LNHNV and YYDKDF (reference sequence). Here the CDR3 reads CATSRGTSGNNEQFF. The DNA of the CDR3 is TGTGCCACCAGCAGAGGGACTAGCGGGAACAATGAGCAGTTCTTC. The entire variable domain, with the rest obtained from reference TRBV15 and TRBJ2-1, is as follows: DAMVIQNPRYQVTQFGKPVTLSCSQTLNHNVMYWYQQKSSQAPKLLFHYYDKDFNNEADTPDNFQSRRPNTSFCFLDIRSPGLGDTAMYLCATSRGTSGNNEQFFGPGTRLTVL.

This clonotype was recorded many times. The chain employs TRBV5-1 and TRBJ1-2, with D tentatively TRBD1 (6 bases). Germline CDR1 SGHRS, CDR2 YFSETQ. Trimming took off 0 bases at V and 8 bases at J, with 14 bases between the two ends. The CDR3 contains 14 residues. The CDR3 spells CASSLAPGENGYTF. For the CDR3, the DNA is TGCGCCAGCAGCTTGGCCCCAGGGGAAAACGGCTACACCTTC.

There are a few counts of this clonotype. The rearrangement links TRBV30 to TRBJ2-5; 11 positions match TRBD2. The germline V gene encodes CDR1 GTSNPN and CDR2 SVGIG (reference sequence). V trimming: 2 bases; J trimming: 2 bases; junction bases outside the gene matches: 4. The CDR3 sequence is 15 residues long. CDR3 in DNA: TGTGCCTGGAGTCTAGCGGGAGGTTATCAAGAGACCCAGTACTTC. Encoded protein: CAWSLAGGYQETQYF.

This clonotype was recorded at least ten times. V gene TRBV6-5 combines with J gene TRBJ2-5, with 9 bases that match TRBD1. The CDR3 is 13 amino acids. J lost 5 bases, V lost 5 bases, and 3 bases had no gene match. The V gene's germline CDR1 is MNHEY and CDR2 SVGAGI. This CDR3 is CASSGDRAETQYF. CDR3 coding DNA: TGTGCCAGCAGTGGGGACAGGGCGGAGACCCAGTACTTC.

This clonotype was seen repeatedly, ten times or more. The V gene is TRBV28, the J gene TRBJ2-5; D call uncertain. This CDR3 region has 14 residues. Between the trimmed V and J ends, which lost 3 bases and 0 bases, there was a span of 8 bases. In germline, CDR1 is MDHEN, CDR2 SYDVKM. The CDR3 reads CASSFSVDQETQYF. The DNA for the CDR3 is TGTGCCAGCAGTTTCTCCGTAGACCAAGAGACCCAGTACTTC.